Following are 8 T cell receptor beta chains from one sample sequenced in a study of blood T cells in healthy people across ages. A sample-barcoded 5' primer and a J-beta primer mix were used in a second PCR of about 7 to 12 cycles. TCRdb passed the 5' RACE reads through MiXCR, listing each CDR3 protein once. The table shows 950,000 to 1,200,000 distinct CDR3 sequences, with more than 30% occurring only once. The sample comprised blood. Receptors were obtained from a man in his late teens or twenties in good health.

This clonotype was detected a few times. The CDR3 bases are TGTGCCAGCACCTTTACACAATACAATGAGCAGTTCTTC. Its translation is CASTFTQYNEQFF. The chain carries TRBV6-2 or TRBV6-3 and TRBJ2-1; D call uncertain. The CDR3 contains 13 residues. Trimming shortened V by 7 bases and J by 4 bases, and 11 bases separated the two germline ends. Per the germline V gene, CDR1 is MNHEY and CDR2 is SVGEGT.

A few counts support this clonotype. The rearrangement joins TRBV6-2 or TRBV6-3 to TRBJ2-3, with 7 bases fitting TRBD1. The germline gives CDR1 MNHEY, CDR2 SVGEGT. V dropped 5 bases and J dropped 0; count of bases not matched to a gene: 11. The CDR3 is 17 amino acids. This CDR3 reads CASSGQAPNYSTDTQYF. As DNA, the CDR3 is TGTGCCAGCAGTGGACAGGCACCTAACTATAGCACAGATACGCAGTATTTT.

This rearrangement joins TRBV21-1 to TRBJ1-5; no check of the table's D call, TRBD1, against the DNA was made. TRBV21-1 is annotated as a pseudogene. This CDR3 has 15 residues. The CDR3 reads CASSKGQGSNQPQHF. For the CDR3, the DNA is TGTGCCAGCAGCAAAGGACAGGGTAGCAATCAGCCCCAGCATTTT.

Of note for this clonotype: One end of the junction fails to match germline, which may point to a read error. The chain is built from TRBV12-3 or TRBV12-4 and TRBJ2-3, with a possible D match to TRBD2 (5 bases). There are 15 residues in the CDR3. CDR3 bases: TGTGCCGGCAGTCCTGTCGGACGGGGTTCAGATACGCAGTATTTT. Translated: CAGSPVGRGSDTQYF.

The chain is built from TRBV20-1 and TRBJ1-6; 7 bases line up with TRBD1. Germline lookup yields CDR1 DFQATT and CDR2 SNEGSKA (reference sequence). V shed 2 bases, J shed 8 bases, and the junction held 6 bases outside the gene matches. CDR3 length: 14 amino acids. The CDR3 here is CSARYRDSYSPLHF. For the CDR3, the DNA is TGCAGTGCTAGATACCGGGACAGCTATTCACCCCTCCACTTT.

The gene calls are TRBV5-1 and TRBJ2-5; TRBD1 aligns across 7 bases. Per the germline V gene, CDR1 is SGHRS and CDR2 is YFSETQ. This CDR3 is 13 amino acids long. The ends lost 5 bases at V and 5 bases at J; junction bases unmatched: 6. CDR3 nucleotides: TGCGCCAGCAGAAGGGGGCACGCGGAGACCCAGTACTTC. This sequence encodes CASRRGHAETQYF. The full variable domain, completed using reference TRBV5-1 and TRBJ2-5, is KAGVTQTPRYLIKTRGQQVTLSCSPISGHRSVSWYQQTPGQGLQFLFEYFSETQRNKGNFPGRFSGRQFSNSRSEMNVSTLELGDSALYLCASRRGHAETQYFGPGTRLLVL.

The sample holds a few counts of this clonotype. V gene TRBV20-1 combines with J gene TRBJ2-1; D tentatively fits TRBD1 or TRBD2 (6 bases each). Deletions cut 6 bases from V and 2 bases from J, with 17 bases between. CDR1 and CDR2 from the germline V gene are DFQATT and SNEGSKA (reference sequence). This CDR3 is 15 amino acids long. The CDR3 DNA follows: TGCAGTGCCCCCTCGGGGGCGCATCCCTACAATGAGCAGTTCTTC. Translating gives CSAPSGAHPYNEQFF.

The chain uses TRBV9 and TRBJ1-5; 7 positions agree with TRBD1. The CDR3 is made up of 14 amino acids. Germline CDR1 SGDLS, CDR2 YYNGEE. Unmatched junction bases numbered 5, after V lost 3 bases and J lost 5 bases. CDR3 in amino acids: CASSEGTDHQPQHF. CDR3 nucleotide sequence: TGTGCCAGCAGCGAGGGGACAGACCATCAGCCCCAGCATTTT.